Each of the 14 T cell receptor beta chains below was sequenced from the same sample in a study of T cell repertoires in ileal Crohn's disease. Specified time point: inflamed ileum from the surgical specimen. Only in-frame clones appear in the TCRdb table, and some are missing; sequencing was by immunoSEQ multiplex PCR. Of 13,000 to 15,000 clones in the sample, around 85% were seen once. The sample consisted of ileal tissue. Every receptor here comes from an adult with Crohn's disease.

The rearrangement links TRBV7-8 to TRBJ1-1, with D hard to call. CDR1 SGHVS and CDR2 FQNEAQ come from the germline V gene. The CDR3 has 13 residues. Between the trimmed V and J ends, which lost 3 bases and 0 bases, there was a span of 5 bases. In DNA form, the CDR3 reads TGTGCCAGCAGCTTGTGGATGAACACTGAAGCTTTCTTT. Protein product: CASSLWMNTEAFF.

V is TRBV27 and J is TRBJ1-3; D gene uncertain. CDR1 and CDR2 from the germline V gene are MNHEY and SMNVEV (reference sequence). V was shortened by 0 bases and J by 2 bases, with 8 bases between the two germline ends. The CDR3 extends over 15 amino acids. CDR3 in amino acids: CASSLSVAAGNTIYF. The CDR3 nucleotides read TGTGCCAGCAGTTTATCGGTGGCTGCTGGAAACACCATATATTTT.

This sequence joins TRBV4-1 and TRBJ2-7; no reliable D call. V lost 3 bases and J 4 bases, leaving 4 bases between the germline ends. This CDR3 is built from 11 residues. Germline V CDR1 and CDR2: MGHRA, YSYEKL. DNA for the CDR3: TGCGCCAGCAGCCATGGTTACGAGCAGTACTTC. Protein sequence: CASSHGYEQYF.

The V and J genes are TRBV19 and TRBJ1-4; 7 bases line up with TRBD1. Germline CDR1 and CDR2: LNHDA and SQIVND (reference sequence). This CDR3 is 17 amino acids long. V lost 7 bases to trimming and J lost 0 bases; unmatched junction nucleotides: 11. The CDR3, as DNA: TGTGCCAGTACCACATCGAGTACAGGGGCAACTAATGAAAAACTGTTTTTT. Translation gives CASTTSSTGATNEKLFF. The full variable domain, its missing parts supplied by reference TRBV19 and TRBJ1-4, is DGGITQSPKYLFRKEGQNVTLSCEQNLNHDAMYWYRQDPGQGLRLIYYSQIVNDFQKGDIAEGYSVSREKKESFPLTVTSAQKNPTAFYLCASTTSSTGATNEKLFFGSGTQLSVL.

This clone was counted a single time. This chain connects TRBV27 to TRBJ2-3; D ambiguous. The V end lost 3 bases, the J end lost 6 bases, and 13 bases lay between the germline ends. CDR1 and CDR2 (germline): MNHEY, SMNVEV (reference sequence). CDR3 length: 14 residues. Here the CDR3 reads CASSFGQAGDTQYF. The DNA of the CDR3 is TGTGCCAGCAGTTTCGGCCAGGCCGGGGATACGCAGTATTTT.

Written as DNA, the CDR3 is TGCGCCAGCAGCTTATTTTCAGACAGTGACGATGAGCAGTTCTTC. This translates into CASSLFSDSDDEQFF. V is TRBV5-1 and J is TRBJ2-1; possible D gene TRBD1, 5 bases. Germline V gives CDR1 SGHRS, CDR2 YFSETQ. V was clipped by 2 bases and J by 8 bases, with 17 bases between them. The CDR3 covers 15 residues.

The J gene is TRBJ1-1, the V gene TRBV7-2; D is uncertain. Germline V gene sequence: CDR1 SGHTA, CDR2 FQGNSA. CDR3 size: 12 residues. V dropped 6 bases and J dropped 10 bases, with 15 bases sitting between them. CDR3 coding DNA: TGTGCCAGCAGACCAGGCCTCGGAGGAGCTTTCTTT. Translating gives CASRPGLGGAFF.

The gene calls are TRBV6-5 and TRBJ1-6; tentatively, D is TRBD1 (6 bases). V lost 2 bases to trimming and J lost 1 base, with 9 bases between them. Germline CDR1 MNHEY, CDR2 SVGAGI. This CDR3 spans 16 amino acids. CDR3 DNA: TGTGCCAGCAGTTACACAGGGAGGTCCTATAATTCACCCCTCCACTTT. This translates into CASSYTGRSYNSPLHF.

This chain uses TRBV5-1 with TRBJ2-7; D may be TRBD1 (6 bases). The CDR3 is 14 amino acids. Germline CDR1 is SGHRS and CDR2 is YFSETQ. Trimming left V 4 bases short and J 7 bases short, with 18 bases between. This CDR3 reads CASSPYQDSLEQYF. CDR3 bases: TGCGCCAGCAGCCCCTACCAGGACAGTCTTGAGCAGTACTTC.

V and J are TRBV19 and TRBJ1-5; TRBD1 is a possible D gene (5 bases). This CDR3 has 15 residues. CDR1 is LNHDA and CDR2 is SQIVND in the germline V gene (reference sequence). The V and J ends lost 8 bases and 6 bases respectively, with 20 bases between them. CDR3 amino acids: CASGGFVNSGQPQHF. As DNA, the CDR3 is TGTGCCAGTGGGGGGTTTGTGAATTCCGGTCAGCCCCAGCATTTT.

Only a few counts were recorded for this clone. The CDR3 protein is CASSEIETDTQYF. In DNA form, the CDR3 reads TGTGCCAGCAGTGAGATCGAGACAGATACGCAGTATTTT. V usage is TRBV6-4 and J usage is TRBJ2-3, with no clear D. The CDR3 spans 13 residues. Trimming pared 3 bases from V and 3 bases from J, leaving 7 bases between. CDR1 and CDR2 (germline): MRHNA, SNTAGT.

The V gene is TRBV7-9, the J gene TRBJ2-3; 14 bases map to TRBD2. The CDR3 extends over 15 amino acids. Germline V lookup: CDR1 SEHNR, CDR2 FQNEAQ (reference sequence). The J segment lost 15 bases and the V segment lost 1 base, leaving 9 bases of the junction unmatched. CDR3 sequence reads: CASSLGGLAGATLYF. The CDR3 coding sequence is TGTGCCAGCAGCTTAGGGGGACTAGCGGGGGCCACGTTATATTTT.

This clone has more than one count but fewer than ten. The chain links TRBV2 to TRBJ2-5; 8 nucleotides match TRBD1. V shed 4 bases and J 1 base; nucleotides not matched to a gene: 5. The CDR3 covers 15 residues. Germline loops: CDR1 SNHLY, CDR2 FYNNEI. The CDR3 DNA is TGTGCCAGCAGTGGATCTACAGGGGGCCAAGAGACCCAGTACTTC. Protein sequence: CASSGSTGGQETQYF.

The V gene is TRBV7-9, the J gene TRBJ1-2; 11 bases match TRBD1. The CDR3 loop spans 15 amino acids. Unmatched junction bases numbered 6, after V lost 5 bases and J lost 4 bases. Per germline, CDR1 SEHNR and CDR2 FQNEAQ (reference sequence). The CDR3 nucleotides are TGTGCCAGCAGCCCAGGGACAGGGGGTAGCTATGGCTACACCTTC. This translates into CASSPGTGGSYGYTF.